Each of the 12 T cell receptor beta chains below was sequenced from the same sample in a study of blood T cell repertoires in COVID-19 (dated by TCRdb to 2018 to 2020). Library preparation employed the immunoSEQ multiplex PCR assay. TCRdb mirrors the immuneACCESS table, restricted to in-frame sequences. Some clones are absent from its copies; in checked studies, under half trace to an unresolved V gene, and the reason for the others is unknown. This sample gives 170,000 or so clones in total; 89% of them show up just once. 1.5% to 2% of the sample is taken by the ten largest. Sequencing input: peripheral blood. Every receptor here comes from a young man who had recovered from COVID-19.

The chain joins TRBV7-2 to TRBJ2-7; 11 nucleotides match TRBD2. Germline trimming cut 5 bases from V and 5 bases from J; bases unmatched to any gene: 8. This CDR3 region has 15 residues. Germline V CDR1 and CDR2: SGHTA, FQGNSA. Written as DNA, the CDR3 is TGTGCCAGCAGCCTCACTAGCGGGAGTAATAACGAGCAGTACTTC. Encoded protein: CASSLTSGSNNEQYF.

In DNA form, the CDR3 reads TGTGCCAGCAGCTTAAGCGGGAGGGCCTCCGAGCAGTACTTC. This encodes CASSLSGRASEQYF. The V gene is TRBV11-2, the J gene TRBJ2-7; 10 bases fit TRBD2. Germline CDR1 is SGHAT and CDR2 is FQNNGV. The V segment lost 2 bases and the J segment 6 bases; nucleotides outside the gene matches: 4. The CDR3 has 14 residues.

The chain couples TRBV5-6 to TRBJ1-2, with D possibly TRBD1 on 5 matching bases. The CDR3 is 15 amino acids. V was shortened by 4 bases and J by 0 bases, with 13 bases between the two germline ends. Germline-derived CDR1 and CDR2 are SGHDT and YYEEEE. The CDR3 loop reads CASSRTTGANYGYTF. The CDR3 coding sequence is TGTGCCAGCAGCCGTACCACAGGAGCTAACTATGGCTACACCTTC.

This chain uses TRBV11-2 with TRBJ2-5; maybe TRBD2 (6 bases). Trimming removed 3 bases from V and 4 bases from J, with 15 bases in between. Germline CDR1 is SGHAT and CDR2 is FQNNGV. This CDR3 is 15 amino acids long. This CDR3 reads CASSLLSGVAETQYF. CDR3 bases: TGTGCCAGCAGCTTGCTGTCGGGAGTAGCAGAGACCCAGTACTTC.

The chain is built from TRBV6-5 and TRBJ1-2; D not certain. V lost 4 bases and J 9 bases, leaving 18 bases between the germline ends. Germline V CDR1 and CDR2: MNHEY, SVGAGI. This CDR3 is built from 14 residues. CDR3 in amino acids: CASSSTAETRRYTF. As DNA, the CDR3 is TGTGCCAGCAGTTCAACAGCTGAAACCCGACGCTACACCTTC.

The rearrangement links TRBV15 to TRBJ2-2; TRBD1 matches 7 bases. This CDR3 has 13 residues. The V and J ends lost 8 bases and 6 bases, in that order; junction bases with no gene match: 6. The germline V gene encodes CDR1 LNHNV and CDR2 YYDKDF (reference sequence). CDR3 in amino acids: CATLDRAAGELFF. DNA for the CDR3: TGTGCCACCTTAGACAGGGCGGCCGGGGAGCTGTTTTTT.

The chain recombines TRBV11-2 with TRBJ2-3, with D possibly matching TRBD2 (5 bases). The CDR3 consists of 14 residues. The germline V gene encodes CDR1 SGHAT and CDR2 FQNNGV. With 3 bases removed from V and 3 bases from J, the gap between germline ends came to 10 bases. CDR3 nucleotides: TGTGCCAGCAGCTTTGAGGGCCGTACAGATACGCAGTATTTT. Translation gives CASSFEGRTDTQYF.

This sequence joins TRBV5-6 and TRBJ1-1, with D possibly being TRBD1 (6 bases). CDR3 length: 14 residues. V lost 4 bases to trimming and J lost 0 bases, with 10 bases between them. In germline, CDR1 is SGHDT, CDR2 YYEEEE. The DNA of the CDR3 is TGTGCCAGCAGCATCAGGGGAATGAACACTGAAGCTTTCTTT. It translates to CASSIRGMNTEAFF.

This chain joins TRBV28 and TRBJ2-7, with TRBD1 identical over 9 bases. J lost 5 bases, V lost 1 base, and 3 bases had no gene match. Per germline, CDR1 MDHEN and CDR2 SYDVKM. This CDR3 has 14 amino acids. In DNA, the CDR3 is TGTGCCAGCAGTTTATTAGGGACAGGGAACGAGCAGTACTTC. As protein: CASSLLGTGNEQYF.

The chain couples TRBV7-3 to TRBJ2-1; tentatively, D is TRBD1 (5 bases). In germline, CDR1 is SGHTA, CDR2 FQGTGA. Trimming took 3 bases from V and 7 from J, leaving 16 bases between them. The CDR3 is made up of 15 amino acids. In nucleotides, the CDR3 is TGTGCCAGCAGCTTCGGGCAGGGATTAATGAATGAGCAGTTCTTC. Its protein product is CASSFGQGLMNEQFF.

CDR3 DNA sequence: TGCGCCAGCAGCCCTGCACAGTCCGGTAGTGAGCAGTTCTTC. This sequence encodes CASSPAQSGSEQFF. This rearrangement joins TRBV5-1 to TRBJ2-1, with D hard to call. Trimming shortened V by 4 bases and J by 9 bases, and 17 bases separated the two germline ends. The germline V gene encodes CDR1 SGHRS and CDR2 YFSETQ. CDR3 length: 14 amino acids. Using reference TRBV5-1 and TRBJ2-1 for the parts outside the CDR3, the full variable domain is KAGVTQTPRYLIKTRGQQVTLSCSPISGHRSVSWYQQTPGQGLQFLFEYFSETQRNKGNFPGRFSGRQFSNSRSEMNVSTLELGDSALYLCASSPAQSGSEQFFGPGTRLTVL.

The chain carries TRBV19 and TRBJ2-3; D may be TRBD2 (5 bases). V dropped 3 bases and J dropped 4 bases, with 11 bases sitting between them. CDR3 length: 14 residues. Germline CDR1 LNHDA, CDR2 SQIVND (reference sequence). The CDR3: CASSMGRGPDTQYF. The CDR3 DNA reads TGTGCCAGTAGTATGGGGAGAGGCCCAGATACGCAGTATTTT.